This paragraph reports one T cell receptor (beta chain). Assay used: immunoSEQ multiplex PCR; TCRdb lists only in-frame clones, some missing. The sample has about 110,000 clones, 90% to 95% seen once; the top ten hold 2% to 2.5%. The data were taken from a study of T cell responses to AZD1222 COVID-19 vaccine. Unmatched junction bases numbered 9, after V lost 4 bases and J lost 7 bases. The CDR3 has 14 amino acids. Per germline, CDR1 MNHEY and CDR2 SVGAGI. Sequenced material: peripheral blood, taken on day 0 of AZD1222 vaccination. This chain uses TRBV6-5 with TRBJ1-2, with 7 bases lining up with TRBD1. The receptor was isolated from an adult in good health. The CDR3 DNA sequence: TGTGCCAGCAGTTTACCGGGACAGACGGCTGGCTACACCTTC. Its protein product is CASSLPGQTAGYTF.